Below, one T cell receptor (beta chain) is given with its context. These data belong to a study of regulatory T cells in long-lasting Graves disease. To make TCR beta libraries, researchers used iRepertoire HTBI primers and Arm-PCR of CDR3 regions. Each CDR3 protein is one row after TCRdb ran MiXCR on the multiplex PCR reads. The table lists around 460,000 distinct CDR3 sequences, approximately 14% of them singletons. The germline CDR1 and CDR2 sequences are MDHEN and SYDVKM. J was trimmed by 7 bases and V by 4 bases; bases with no gene match: 9. The CDR3 contains 14 residues. The time point denotes: newly diagnosed GD, antithyroid drugs for less than 3 months. Following extraction of RNA from PBMCs, that RNA was used to make the TCR library. The patients included were those that came from an endocrinology department in Xi'an, China. The same specimen was also included in a second study, on T cells in Graves' hyperthyroidism and ophthalmopathy.

This specimen was peripheral blood mononuclear cells (PBMCs), taken at new diagnosis, from a patient treated with antithyroid drugs. This chain links TRBV28 with TRBJ2-7; 8 nucleotides align to TRBD2. The clonotype was recovered from a woman in her 50s with Graves disease. The CDR3 spells CASSWTSRAGEQYF. The CDR3 DNA reads as TGTGCCAGCAGTTGGACTAGCAGGGCGGGAGAGCAGTACTTC. Supplemented by reference TRBV28 and TRBJ2-7, the full variable domain reads DVKVTQSSRYLVKRTGEKVFLECVQDMDHENMFWYRQDPGLGLRLIYFSYDVKMKEKGDIPEGYSVSREKKERFSLILESASTNQTSMYLCASSWTSRAGEQYFGPGTRLTVT.